A single sample gave rise to the 10 T cell receptor beta chains below, sequenced in a study of cytomegalovirus exposure and HLA in healthy donors. The PCR used 60 Vbeta and 13 Jbeta primers. The table came from immunoSEQ multiplex PCR; TCRdb's copy has only in-frame clones and leaves some out. The sample has approximately 170,000 clones, roughly 80% seen once; the top ten hold approximately 2.2%. Sequencing was performed on PBMCs. These receptors were collected from a male donor in good health and CMV-seronegative.

This chain joins TRBV27 and TRBJ1-5; perhaps TRBD1 as D (5 bases). V was cut by 2 bases and J by 4 bases, with 12 bases left in between. CDR3 length: 15 residues. Germline V gives CDR1 MNHEY, CDR2 SMNVEV (reference sequence). This CDR3 is CASSLGGSGNQPQHF. The CDR3 region has the DNA TGTGCCAGCAGTTTAGGGGGGAGCGGAAATCAGCCCCAGCATTTT.

This clone is a singleton in its sample. The CDR3 DNA is TGTGCCAGTAGCCTCCCAGATTACTATGGCTACACCTTC. This codes for CASSLPDYYGYTF. This sequence joins TRBV19 and TRBJ1-2; D is undetermined. The CDR3 contains 13 residues. Germline lookup yields CDR1 LNHDA and CDR2 SQIVND (reference sequence). The V and J ends lost 6 bases and 3 bases respectively, with 11 bases between them.

The chain links TRBV6-1 to TRBJ2-3; TRBD2 matches at 15 bases. V dropped 6 bases and J dropped 4; count of bases not matched to a gene: 2. The CDR3 runs to 15 residues. The V gene's germline CDR1 is MNHNS and CDR2 SASEGT. The CDR3 DNA is TGTGCCAGCAGGGGGACTAGCGGGGGGTCAGATACGCAGTATTTT. Translating gives CASRGTSGGSDTQYF.

This sequence joins TRBV9 and TRBJ2-5, with D perhaps TRBD2 (5 bases). There are 15 residues in the CDR3. Germline CDR1 SGDLS, CDR2 YYNGEE. Trimming removed 0 bases at V and 4 bases at J, with 13 bases between. Here the CDR3 reads CASSVVAQTGETQYF. CDR3 bases: TGTGCCAGCAGCGTAGTAGCGCAGACGGGAGAGACCCAGTACTTC.

V is TRBV25-1 and J is TRBJ1-5; perhaps TRBD1 as D (5 bases). CDR1 MGHDK and CDR2 SYGVNS come from the germline V gene. V was cut by 4 bases and J by 0 bases, with 7 bases left in between. The length of the CDR3 is 14 residues. This chain's CDR3 is CASSAQGSNQPQHF. DNA of the CDR3: TGTGCCAGCAGTGCTCAGGGTAGCAATCAGCCCCAGCATTTT.

This clone showed up just a few times. The genes are TRBV11-2 and TRBJ2-7, with 8 nucleotides matching TRBD1. The CDR3 sequence is 13 residues long. Germline values: CDR1 SGHAT, CDR2 FQNNGV. V trimming: 5 bases; J trimming: 4 bases; junction bases outside the gene matches: 4. CDR3 sequence: CASSGHRGYEQYF. CDR3 nucleotide sequence: TGTGCCAGCAGCGGCCACAGGGGGTACGAGCAGTACTTC.

J is TRBJ2-6 and V is TRBV4-3; tentatively, D is TRBD1 (6 bases). CDR1 and CDR2 from the germline V gene are LGHNA and YSLEER. With 4 bases removed from V and 4 bases from J, the gap between germline ends came to 23 bases. This CDR3 region has 19 residues. The DNA of the CDR3 is TGCGCCAGCAGCCGGGTCGGGTATACAGGGCCTAGAGGGGCCAACGTCCTGACTTTC. This sequence encodes CASSRVGYTGPRGANVLTF.

The chain recombines TRBV5-1 with TRBJ2-4; D might be TRBD1 (5 bases). V lost 0 bases to trimming and J lost 8 bases, with 21 bases between them. Germline assignment: CDR1 SGHRS and CDR2 YFSETQ. This CDR3 region has 17 residues. This chain's CDR3 is CASSLGAKTEVSDIQYF. DNA for the CDR3: TGCGCCAGCAGCTTGGGGGCGAAGACAGAGGTTTCGGACATTCAGTACTTC.

The chain combines TRBV6-1 with TRBJ2-2, with TRBD2 matching over 8 bases. Looked up from germline, CDR1 is MNHNS and CDR2 is SASEGT. With V trimmed by 6 bases and J by 4 bases, 7 bases remained unmatched. The CDR3 has 15 residues. CDR3 in amino acids: CASSAGGAGTGELFF. The CDR3 DNA reads as TGTGCCAGCAGCGCGGGGGGAGCGGGCACCGGGGAGCTGTTTTTT.

The J gene is TRBJ2-1, the V gene TRBV5-1; 8 positions match TRBD2. The CDR3 covers 17 residues. The V gene's germline CDR1 is SGHRS and CDR2 YFSETQ. After removal of 0 bases from V and 4 bases from J, the junction contained 9 bases not matched to a gene. The CDR3 region has the DNA TGCGCCAGCAGCTTGGCGGGGGTCACTAGCGGTTACAATGAGCAGTTCTTC. This sequence encodes CASSLAGVTSGYNEQFF. The full variable domain, completed using reference TRBV5-1 and TRBJ2-1, is KAGVTQTPRYLIKTRGQQVTLSCSPISGHRSVSWYQQTPGQGLQFLFEYFSETQRNKGNFPGRFSGRQFSNSRSEMNVSTLELGDSALYLCASSLAGVTSGYNEQFFGPGTRLTVL.